The sample holds a few counts of the clone carrying this TCR beta chain. These data originate in a study of human T cells and chemical hapten exposure. The germline V gene has CDR1 KGHSH and CDR2 LQKENI. The CDR3 sequence is 14 residues long. V was clipped by 3 bases and J by 9 bases, with 12 bases between them. Stated time point: patch test 1, 2 weeks after DPC sensitization. Treatment in this sample: therapeutic diphenylcyclopropenone sensitization with weekly scalp DPC. TCRdb reprocessed the RACE reads via MiXCR and lists one record per CDR3 protein. The sample lists some 340,000 distinct CDR3 sequences, around 7% occurring once.

The input for sequencing was whole blood, taken in connection with sensitization to the hapten diphenylcyclopropenone (DPC). The sequence was obtained from a woman aged 18-29 years with alopecia areata. Some clones in this sample may be carry-over from other donors' samples. This chain uses TRBV18 with TRBJ1-6, with D hard to call. CDR3 region: CASSPESVGSPLHF. For the CDR3, the DNA is TGTGCCAGCTCACCTGAGTCCGTCGGTTCACCCCTCCACTTT.